This T cell receptor (beta chain) was captured in a study of T cell responses to AZD1222 COVID-19 vaccine. The overall study: Second doses that came at about 4 or about 12 weeks were put together.

Using immunoSEQ multiplex PCR, the repertoire was profiled, and TCRdb retains in-frame clones only, with some absent. The table records about 130,000 clones, approximately 90% of them present only once. The receptor's source is an adult in good health. The material was peripheral blood, obtained on day 0 of AZD1222 vaccination.

CDR3 sequence: CASSLGEQGWYGYTF. CDR3 sequence (DNA): TGTGCCAGCAGCCTAGGTGAACAGGGTTGGTATGGCTACACCTTC. V usage is TRBV6-5 and J usage is TRBJ1-2, with a possible D match to TRBD1 (6 bases). The CDR3 is 15 residues long. From germline, CDR1 is MNHEY and CDR2 SVGAGI. Deletions cut 6 bases from V and 5 bases from J, with 19 bases between.